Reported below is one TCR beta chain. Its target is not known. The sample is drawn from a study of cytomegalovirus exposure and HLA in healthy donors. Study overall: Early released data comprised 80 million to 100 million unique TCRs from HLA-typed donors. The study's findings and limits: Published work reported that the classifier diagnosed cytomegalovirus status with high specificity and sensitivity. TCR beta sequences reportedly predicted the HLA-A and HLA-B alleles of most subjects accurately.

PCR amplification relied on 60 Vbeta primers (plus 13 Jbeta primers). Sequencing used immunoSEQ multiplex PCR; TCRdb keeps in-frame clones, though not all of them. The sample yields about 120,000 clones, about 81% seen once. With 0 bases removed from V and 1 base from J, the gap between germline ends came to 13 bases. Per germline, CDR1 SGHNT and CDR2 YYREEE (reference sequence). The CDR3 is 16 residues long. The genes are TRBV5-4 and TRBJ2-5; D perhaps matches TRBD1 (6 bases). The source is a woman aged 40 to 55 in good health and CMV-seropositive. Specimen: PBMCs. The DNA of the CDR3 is TGTGCCAGCAGCTTGGGGCAGGGGTCCGCCCAAGAGACCCAGTACTTC. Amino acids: CASSLGQGSAQETQYF.